These 11 T cell receptor beta chains originate from one sample sequenced in a study of beta chain features in type 1 diabetes (dated by TCRdb to between 2018 and 2020). To prepare the library, the immunoSEQ multiplex PCR assay was applied. All of the isolated RNA was reverse transcribed with the High Capacity cDNA Reverse Transcription Kit, so expressed TCRB transcripts were sequenced. TCRdb provides this immuneACCESS table in a form limited to in-frame rearrangements. Some clones are lacking; in checked studies, under half of them reflect an unresolved V gene, and why the rest are absent is not known. Here the sample has hundreds of thousands of clones; about a sixth occur a single time. The top ten clones comprise 0.02% to 0.025% of the sample. Material for sequencing was naive CD4+ T cells from blood. Read against the paper, the sample's cell subset or site label means: true naive CD4+ T cells. These receptor sequences come from a woman in her late teens or twenties in good health.

J is TRBJ2-2 and V is TRBV7-2; 10 nucleotides agree with TRBD2. V was pared by 0 bases and J by 0 bases, with 1 base of the junction left unmatched. Germline V gene data show CDR1 as SGHTA and CDR2 as FQGNSA. This CDR3 region has 17 residues. CDR3 sequence (DNA): TGTGCCAGCAGCTTAGCGGGGACTAGCGCGAACACCGGGGAGCTGTTTTTT. Translating it yields CASSLAGTSANTGELFF.

Comments on this clone: Other nucleotide sequences from this sample produce the same CDR3. The chain employs TRBV7-6 and TRBJ1-1; no clear D gene. V lost 0 bases and J lost 4, with 6 bases in between. Germline lookup yields CDR1 SGHVS and CDR2 FNYEAQ. CDR3 length equals 13 residues. CDR3 sequence: CASSLARGTEAFF. The CDR3 DNA follows: TGTGCCAGCAGCTTAGCGCGAGGCACTGAAGCTTTCTTT.

The chain carries TRBV7-9 and TRBJ1-3; D not resolved. The CDR3 has 12 amino acids. V lost 5 bases and J 4 bases, leaving 6 bases between the germline ends. Germline CDR1 SEHNR, CDR2 FQNEAQ (reference sequence). The CDR3 nucleotides read TGTGCCAGCAGCATAAACGGAAACACCATATATTTT. As protein: CASSINGNTIYF.

This clone is a singleton in its sample. The J gene is TRBJ2-3, the V gene TRBV7-2, with D unclear. Per the germline V gene, CDR1 is SGHTA and CDR2 is FQGNSA. The CDR3 spans 13 residues. V shed 1 base and J shed 9 bases, with 11 bases lying between them. The CDR3 DNA reads TGTGCCAGCAGCTTAGATCAGAGTTCCACGCAGTATTTT. Translation: CASSLDQSSTQYF. Looking up the rest from reference TRBV7-2 and TRBJ2-3 gives the full variable domain: GAGVSQSPSNKVTEKGKDVELRCDPISGHTALYWYRQSLGQGLEFLIYFQGNSAPDKSGLPSDRFSAERTGGSVSTLTIQRTQQEDSAVYLCASSLDQSSTQYFGPGTRLTVL.

V usage is TRBV7-2 and J usage is TRBJ1-1, with D maybe TRBD1 (5 bases). There are 13 residues in the CDR3. Germline V gives CDR1 SGHTA, CDR2 FQGNSA. V lost 6 bases and J 4 bases, leaving 12 bases between the germline ends. Written as DNA, the CDR3 is TGTGCCAGCAGGTTCACGGGGGGCACTGAAGCTTTCTTT. This encodes CASRFTGGTEAFF.

The chain has TRBV27 and TRBJ2-1, with 8 positions matching TRBD1. Germline trimming cut 6 bases from V and 7 bases from J; bases unmatched to any gene: 5. The germline V gene has CDR1 MNHEY and CDR2 SMNVEV (reference sequence). This CDR3 is 13 amino acids long. The CDR3 spells CASRLTGVNEQFF. CDR3 coding DNA: TGTGCCAGCAGGTTGACAGGGGTGAATGAGCAGTTCTTC.

To note about this clone: This may be a read error, as it is one base from a much larger clone. The chain uses TRBV6-1 and TRBJ2-1; D is uncertain. Trimming left V 8 bases short and J 0 bases short, with 2 bases between. Germline V gene sequence: CDR1 MNHNS, CDR2 SASEGT. CDR3 length equals 11 residues. The CDR3 DNA sequence: TGTGCCAGCGGCTCCTACAATGAGCAGTTCTTC. It translates to CASGSYNEQFF.

Notes on this clone: At one boundary the junction diverges from the germline segment, which might be a read error. Other DNA sequences of this sample code for an identical CDR3. The genes are TRBV25-1 and TRBJ2-7; D remains unclear. Germline V gene sequence: CDR1 MGHDK, CDR2 SYGVNS. This CDR3 spans 15 amino acids. The CDR3 region has the DNA TGTGCCAGCAGTGAACCCGGTAGACCCAGCTACGAGCAATACTTC. It encodes CASSEPGRPSYEQYF.

This clone has more than one count but fewer than ten. The gene calls are TRBV9 and TRBJ2-1, with 11 positions matching TRBD2. The germline V gene encodes CDR1 SGDLS and CDR2 YYNGEE. This CDR3 contains 15 residues. J lost 8 bases, V lost 0 bases, and 4 bases had no gene match. In DNA form, the CDR3 reads TGTGCCAGCAGCGTAGTAGCGGGAGGGCCGGATGAGCAGTTCTTC. Amino acid sequence: CASSVVAGGPDEQFF. The variable domain in full, completed from reference TRBV9 and TRBJ2-1, reads DSGVTQTPKHLITATGQRVTLRCSPRSGDLSVYWYQQSLDQGLQFLIQYYNGEERAKGNILERFSAQQFPDLHSELNLSSLELGDSALYFCASSVVAGGPDEQFFGPGTRLTVL.

The rearrangement uses TRBV5-1 and TRBJ2-7; D remains unclear. Trimming pared 4 bases from V and 3 bases from J, leaving 8 bases between. CDR1 SGHRS and CDR2 YFSETQ come from the germline V gene. The CDR3 loop spans 12 amino acids. Here the CDR3 DNA reads TGCGCCAGCAGCCTAGACAACTACGAGCAGTACTTC. Protein: CASSLDNYEQYF.

V usage is TRBV7-9 and J usage is TRBJ2-7; 11 positions agree with TRBD2. The V and J ends lost 3 bases and 4 bases, in that order; junction bases with no gene match: 5. Per germline, CDR1 SEHNR and CDR2 FQNEAQ (reference sequence). The CDR3 covers 15 residues. The DNA for the CDR3 is TGTGCCAGCAGCTTGGGGACTAGCGGCCTATACGAGCAGTACTTC. It is translated as CASSLGTSGLYEQYF.